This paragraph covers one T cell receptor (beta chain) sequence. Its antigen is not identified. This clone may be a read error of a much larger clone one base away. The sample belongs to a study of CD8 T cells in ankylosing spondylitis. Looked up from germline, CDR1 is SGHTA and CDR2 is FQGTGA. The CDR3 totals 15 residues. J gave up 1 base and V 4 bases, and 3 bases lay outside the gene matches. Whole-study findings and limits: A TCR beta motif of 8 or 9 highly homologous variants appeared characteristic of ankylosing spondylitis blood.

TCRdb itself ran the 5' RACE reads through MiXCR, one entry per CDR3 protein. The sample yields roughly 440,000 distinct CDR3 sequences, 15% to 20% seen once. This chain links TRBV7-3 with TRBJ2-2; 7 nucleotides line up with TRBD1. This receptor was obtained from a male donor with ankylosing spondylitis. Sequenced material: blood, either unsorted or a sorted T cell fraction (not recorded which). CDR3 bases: TGTGCCAGCAGCTCCCGGGACAGGAACACCGGGGAGCTGTTTTTT. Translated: CASSSRDRNTGELFF.